This TCR beta chain was documented in a study of cytomegalovirus exposure and HLA in healthy donors. Across the study: Falling in the Caucasian-associated ancestry cluster were 65% to 90% of some 400 genotyped donors. Overall study results and limits: Later analysis associated a missense DCLRE1C variant with TCR beta V- and J-gene trimming. Earlier analysis found most TCR beta V segments productive about 87% or about 30% of the time.

Notes on this clone: Its antigen is not identified.

The PCR contained 60 Vbeta and 13 Jbeta primers. Method: immunoSEQ multiplex PCR; TCRdb's copy keeps in-frame clones and lacks some. The data contain about 84,000 clones, around 80% of them singletons. The sequencing sample was made of PBMCs. This TCR came from a male donor in good health and CMV-seropositive.

The CDR3 nucleotides read TGCAGCGGCGGGGAGGTCCAAGAGACCCAGTACTTC. This sequence encodes CSGGEVQETQYF. The chain recombines TRBV29-1 with TRBJ2-5, with TRBD2 as a possible D gene (6 bases). Germline CDR1 reads SQVTM; CDR2 reads ANQGSEA. The CDR3 spans 12 residues. The ends were cut back, 7 bases at V and 1 base at J, with 10 bases in the middle.